The rows below give T cell receptor beta chains drawn from one sample of a study of blood T cell repertoires in COVID-19. Measured with immunoSEQ multiplex PCR; TCRdb has only the in-frame clones, and not every one. The table lists some 180,000 clones, 70% to 85% of them singletons. The specimen sequenced was PBMCs or T cells enriched from blood (not recorded which). The receptors here all came from a woman in her 70s in a cohort exposed to, infected with or recovered from COVID-19 (not recorded which). The CDR3 runs from the conserved cysteine through the conserved F or W. D genes are given only for firm matches. The listing skips clone size in some rows; elsewhere it reads once, few, many or a size class.

V	D	size	J	CDR3	DNA
TRBV29-1	TRBD1	.	TRBJ2-5	CSLKTGGWETQYF	TGCAGCTTAAAGACAGGGGGCTGGGAGACCCAGTACTTC
TRBV2	TRBD2	.	TRBJ2-3	CASSATSGSTDTQYF	TGTGCCAGCAGCGCCACTAGCGGTAGCACAGATACGCAGTATTTT
TRBV18	.	.	TRBJ2-2	CASSPQASSFTGELFF	TGTGCCAGCTCACCACAGGCTAGCAGCTTCACCGGGGAGCTGTTTTTT
TRBV7-9	.	.	TRBJ1-5	CASSLDGPGGYNQPQHF	TGTGCCAGCAGCTTAGATGGCCCGGGGGGGTACAATCAGCCCCAGCATTTT
TRBV6-1	.	.	TRBJ2-1	CASSEPAGSEQFF	TGTGCCAGCAGTGAACCGGCCGGGAGTGAGCAGTTCTTC
TRBV3-1/TRBV3-2	TRBD1	.	TRBJ1-1	CASSQGQGAEAFF	TGTGCCAGCAGCCAAGGACAGGGCGCTGAAGCTTTCTTT
TRBV7-3	TRBD2	few	TRBJ2-1	CASSLGLAQNEQFF	TGTGCCAGCAGCTTGGGACTAGCTCAAAATGAGCAGTTCTTC
TRBV5-5	TRBD1	.	TRBJ2-7	CASSLSGQGTYEQYF	TGTGCCAGCAGCTTATCGGGACAGGGGACCTACGAGCAGTACTTC
TRBV20-1	.	few	TRBJ1-1	CSAPRITEAFF	TGCAGTGCGCCCAGGATCACCGAAGCTTTCTTT
TRBV14	TRBD1	.	TRBJ1-2	CASSPQTGGTYGYTF	TGTGCCAGCAGCCCCCAGACAGGGGGCACCTATGGCTACACCTTC
TRBV7-8	.	.	TRBJ1-2	CASSFRDTYYGYTF	TGTGCCAGCAGCTTCCGGGACACCTACTATGGCTACACCTTC
TRBV11-2	TRBD2	few	TRBJ2-3	CASSLLAGGADTQYF	TGTGCCAGCAGTCTACTAGCGGGAGGCGCAGATACGCAGTATTTT
TRBV28	.	.	TRBJ2-7	CASSLRDEQYF	TGTGCCAGCAGTTTGCGCGACGAGCAGTACTTC
TRBV6-5	.	.	TRBJ1-6	CASTQGTYNSPLHF	TGTGCCAGCACGCAGGGTACCTATAATTCACCCCTCCACTTT
TRBV18	.	.	TRBJ2-7	CASSQQGPNSYEQYF	TGTGCCAGCTCACAACAGGGACCAAACTCCTACGAGCAGTACTTC
TRBV18	TRBD1	.	TRBJ1-2	CASSPGQINYGYTF	TGTGCCAGCTCACCGGGACAGATTAACTATGGCTACACCTTC
TRBV5-1	TRBD2	.	TRBJ2-5	CASSSGGGEETQYF	TGCGCCAGCAGCAGTGGCGGGGGAGAAGAGACCCAGTACTTC
TRBV18	.	.	TRBJ2-3	CASSPSQGRTDTQYF	TGTGCCAGCTCACCATCTCAGGGGCGCACAGATACGCAGTATTTT